The next 4 T cell receptor beta chains were all read from a single sample in a study of T cells of healthy individuals (dated by TCRdb to the late 2010s). Library construction relied on 5' RACE. TCRdb lists the instrument as Illumina MiSeq. TCRdb cleaned the public reads at Q25 with fastp, built clones with MiXCR and kept in-frame beta chains. All rows with the same CDR3 protein become a single entry with the most common DNA and genes. This sample holds 85,000 to 100,000 distinct CDR3 sequences; 17% were observed only once. The ten largest clones add up to about 6% of the sample. These receptors all come from a human donor in good health.

This chain links TRBV7-9 with TRBJ2-1; 9 bases match TRBD2. The junction had 4 bases not matched to a gene; V was cut back by 5 bases and J by 2 bases. This CDR3 is built from 15 residues. Looked up from germline, CDR1 is SEHNR and CDR2 is FQNEAQ (reference sequence). Written as DNA, the CDR3 is TGTGCCAGCAGCCCGACTAGCGGAGCCTACAATGAGCAGTTCTTC. Its protein is CASSPTSGAYNEQFF.

The chain is built from TRBV5-4 and TRBJ2-1, with TRBD1 matching over 10 bases. Germline V gene sequence: CDR1 SGHNT, CDR2 YYREEE (reference sequence). The CDR3 covers 15 residues. The V and J ends lost 4 bases and 8 bases, in that order; junction bases with no gene match: 9. The CDR3: CASSKTGGVKDEQFF. The CDR3 DNA sequence: TGTGCCAGCAGCAAGACAGGGGGCGTCAAAGATGAGCAGTTCTTC.

Ten or more counts support this clonotype. The chain has TRBV7-6 and TRBJ2-3; TRBD2 agrees at 8 bases. The germline gives CDR1 SGHVS, CDR2 FNYEAQ. This CDR3 spans 19 amino acids. The V segment lost 5 bases and the J segment 4 bases; nucleotides outside the gene matches: 20. This chain's CDR3 is CASSRTGTPSSGSSDTQYF. CDR3 nucleotide sequence: TGTGCCAGCAGCAGAACCGGGACTCCTTCCAGCGGGAGCTCAGATACGCAGTATTTT. Together with reference TRBV7-6 and TRBJ2-3, the CDR3 gives the full variable domain: GAGVSQSPRYKVTKRGQDVALRCDPISGHVSLYWYRQALGQGPEFLTYFNYEAQQDKSGLPNDRFSAERPEGSISTLTIQRTEQRDSAMYRCASSRTGTPSSGSSDTQYFGPGTRLTVL.

This clonotype was observed many times. The chain carries TRBV5-1 and TRBJ2-5, with a possible D match to TRBD1 (6 bases). The CDR3 is made up of 16 amino acids. CDR1 is SGHRS and CDR2 is YFSETQ in the germline V gene. The germline V and J ends were trimmed by 1 base and 5 bases, with 18 bases remaining between them. The CDR3 nucleotides read TGCGCCAGCAGCTTGCTCCAGACAGGATATAGGGAGACCCAGTACTTC. Translated: CASSLLQTGYRETQYF.